This TCR beta chain stems from a study of T cell responses to AZD1222 COVID-19 vaccine. Study-level background: Analyses pooled second doses at about 4 or about 12 weeks.

Libraries were prepared by immunoSEQ multiplex PCR; TCRdb keeps only in-frame clonotypes and omits some of them. The sample lists around 170,000 clones, approximately 91% occurring once. This CDR3 is 15 amino acids long. CDR1 SGDLS and CDR2 YYNGEE come from the germline V gene. Losses at the gene ends were 0 bases for V and 1 base for J; bases not matched to a gene: 2. Study-wide results and limits: Clonal diversity may have been underestimated in mostly white British donors.

For this clone: What it recognizes is unknown.

The sequences come from peripheral blood, collected on day 0 of AZD1222 vaccination. This TCR came from an adult in good health. The gene calls are TRBV9 and TRBJ1-1, with 8 positions matching TRBD1. The CDR3 loop is CASSVGQGANTEAFF. Here the CDR3 DNA reads TGTGCCAGCAGCGTAGGTCAGGGGGCGAACACTGAAGCTTTCTTT.